This is a list of T cell receptor beta chains from one sample in a study of prognosis after radiotherapy for stage I lung cancer. TCRdb itself ran the multiplex PCR reads through MiXCR, one entry per CDR3 protein. The sample contains around 51,000 distinct CDR3 sequences, under 45% of which appear only once. This specimen consisted of PBMCs, obtained before or after stereotactic body radiation therapy (not recorded which). These TCRs come from a donor over 45 with non-small cell lung cancer. CDR3s include the opening cysteine and the closing phenylalanine or tryptophan. A D gene is named only where the DNA matches it firmly. Where a row states a size, it is once, few, many or the class of an expanded clone; other rows omit it.

j_gene: TRBJ2-2; abundance: many; v_gene: TRBV7-2; d_gene: .; len: 14; CDR3aa: CASSAPRGYGELFF; CDR3nt: TGTGCCAGCAGCGCCCCCAGAGGGTACGGGGAGCTGTTTTTT
j_gene: TRBJ2-1; abundance: many; v_gene: TRBV28; d_gene: TRBD2; len: 15; CDR3aa: CASSITSGANNEQFF; CDR3nt: TGTGCCAGCAGCATAACTAGCGGGGCCAACAATGAGCAGTTCTTC
j_gene: TRBJ2-3; abundance: many; v_gene: TRBV18; d_gene: .; len: 17; CDR3aa: CASSPLDSQGSTDTQYF; CDR3nt: TGTGCCAGCTCACCACTTGACAGCCAAGGAAGCACAGATACGCAGTATTTT
j_gene: TRBJ1-2; abundance: many; v_gene: TRBV20-1; d_gene: .; len: 13; CDR3aa: CSARVPQGGSYTF; CDR3nt: TGCAGTGCTAGAGTCCCCCAGGGAGGAAGCTACACCTTC
j_gene: TRBJ2-7; abundance: many; v_gene: TRBV6-2/TRBV6-3; d_gene: .; len: 11; CDR3aa: CASSTGPKQYF; CDR3nt: TGTGCCAGCAGTACAGGGCCCAAGCAGTACTTC
j_gene: TRBJ2-1; abundance: many; v_gene: TRBV10-2; d_gene: .; len: 15; CDR3aa: CASSVGGARTNEQFF; CDR3nt: TGCGCCAGCAGTGTCGGAGGGGCTCGTACCAATGAGCAGTTCTTC
j_gene: TRBJ2-4; abundance: .; v_gene: TRBV28; d_gene: .; len: 14; CDR3aa: CASGIVSDKNIQYF; CDR3nt: TGTGCCAGCGGGATAGTTTCGGATAAAAACATTCAGTACTTC
j_gene: TRBJ2-5; abundance: many; v_gene: TRBV2; d_gene: TRBD2; len: 15; CDR3aa: CASSEGPGLAPPGYF; CDR3nt: TGTGCCAGCAGTGAGGGGCCGGGACTAGCGCCACCCGGATACTTC
j_gene: TRBJ1-6; abundance: many; v_gene: TRBV28; d_gene: TRBD1; len: 14; CDR3aa: CASTGGSYNSPLHF; CDR3nt: TGTGCCAGCACAGGGGGCTCCTATAATTCACCCCTCCACTTT
j_gene: TRBJ2-7; abundance: .; v_gene: TRBV7-9; d_gene: TRBD2; len: 18; CDR3aa: CASSDPSGRHTVRGRLYF; CDR3nt: TGTGCCAGCAGCGACCCTAGCGGGAGGCACACTGTTAGGGGACGACTGTACTTC
j_gene: TRBJ2-3; abundance: many; v_gene: TRBV10-3; d_gene: TRBD2; len: 11; CDR3aa: CAAGRGDTQYF; CDR3nt: TGTGCCGCCGGGAGGGGAGATACGCAGTATTTT
j_gene: TRBJ2-1; abundance: once; v_gene: TRBV2; d_gene: .; len: 18; CDR3aa: CASIEEYYGCSSYNEQFF; CDR3nt: TGTGCCAGCATTGAAGAATACTACGGTTGCAGCTCCTACAATGAGCAGTTCTTC
j_gene: TRBJ1-6; abundance: many; v_gene: TRBV7-6; d_gene: TRBD1; len: 18; CDR3aa: CASSLGVPGQAYNSPLHF; CDR3nt: TGTGCCAGCAGTTTAGGGGTACCGGGACAGGCCTATAATTCACCCCTCCACTTT
j_gene: TRBJ2-7; abundance: many; v_gene: TRBV28; d_gene: .; len: 17; CDR3aa: CASTSPYGASGKDEQYF; CDR3nt: TGTGCCAGCACCTCCCCCTATGGGGCGTCAGGGAAGGACGAGCAGTACTTC
j_gene: TRBJ2-2; abundance: medium-sized; v_gene: TRBV30; d_gene: .; len: 11; CDR3aa: CAWGAGRELFF; CDR3nt: TGTGCCTGGGGGGCGGGCCGGGAGCTGTTTTTT